The entry below gives a single T cell receptor beta chain sequence along with its context. This sample was included in a study of blood T cell repertoires in COVID-19. The V and J ends lost 4 bases and 0 bases, in that order; junction bases with no gene match: 7. CDR3 length equals 16 residues. The germline V gene encodes CDR1 LNHDA and CDR2 SQIVND (reference sequence). Clones were sequenced by immunoSEQ multiplex PCR, and TCRdb holds only the in-frame ones, with some missing. The data hold about 250,000 clones, with about 85% observed a single time. The V call is TRBV19, the J call TRBJ2-3; 7 nucleotides line up with TRBD1. The sequenced sample consisted of peripheral blood. This clonotype was obtained from a man aged 18 to 35 with active or convalescent COVID-19. This chain's CDR3 is CASSRLGGFSTDTQYF. CDR3 coding DNA: TGTGCCAGTAGTAGGTTAGGGGGCTTTAGCACAGATACGCAGTATTTT.